This record concerns one T cell receptor beta chain sequence. Per germline, CDR1 SGDLS and CDR2 YYNGEE. There are 16 residues in the CDR3. V gave up 4 bases and J gave up 0 bases, with 15 bases separating them. This sample is drawn from a study of cytomegalovirus exposure and HLA in healthy donors. The PCR contained 60 Vbeta and 13 Jbeta primers. Produced via immunoSEQ multiplex PCR; TCRdb's table is partial and in-frame only. The sample records 150,000 or so clones, roughly 85% being singletons. Sample: PBMCs. V gene TRBV9 combines with J gene TRBJ2-3; the D is unclear. The clonotype was recovered from a man younger than 35 in good health and CMV-seropositive. The CDR3 spells CASSILFTASTDTQYF. The CDR3 DNA reads as TGTGCCAGCAGCATCCTATTCACCGCGAGCACAGATACGCAGTATTTT.